This T cell receptor beta chain was obtained from a study of blood T cell repertoires in COVID-19. Study-wide context: PBMCs, B-cell-depleted T cells, or T cells provided the cDNA or gDNA that made up the material.

Germline loops: CDR1 MGHRA, CDR2 YSYEKL. This CDR3 spans 15 amino acids. Sequencing was performed with immunoSEQ multiplex PCR; in TCRdb, only in-frame clones are kept and a portion is missing. The data contain more than 250,000 clones, roughly 90% of them seen just once; the ten biggest clones take up around 0.7%. As regards this clone: A junction boundary mismatches the germline segment, possibly from a read error.

The V and J genes are TRBV4-1 and TRBJ2-7; TRBD1 agrees at 9 bases. The source is a human donor in a cohort sampled during active COVID-19. Sequencing was performed on peripheral blood. For the CDR3, the DNA is TGCGCCAGCAGCCAATCCGAGGACAGGGGAGGCCTTGCCCTCTTC. As protein: CASSQSEDRGGLALF.